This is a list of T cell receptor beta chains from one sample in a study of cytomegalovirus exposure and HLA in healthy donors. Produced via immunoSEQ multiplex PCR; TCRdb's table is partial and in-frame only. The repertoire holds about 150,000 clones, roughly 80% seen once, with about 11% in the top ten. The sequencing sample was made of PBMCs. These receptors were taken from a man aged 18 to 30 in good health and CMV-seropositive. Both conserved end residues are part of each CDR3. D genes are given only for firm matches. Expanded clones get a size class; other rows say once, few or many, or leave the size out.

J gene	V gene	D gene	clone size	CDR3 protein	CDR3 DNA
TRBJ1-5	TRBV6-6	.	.	CASSIQGYQPQHF	TGTGCCAGCAGTATACAGGGTTATCAGCCCCAGCATTTT
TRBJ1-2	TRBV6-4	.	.	CASSDRGSHGYTF	TGTGCCAGCAGTGACAGGGGCAGTCATGGCTACACCTTC
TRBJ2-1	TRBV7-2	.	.	CASSLEVAAGRDEQFF	TGTGCCAGCAGCTTAGAGGTGGCGGCTGGCAGGGATGAGCAGTTCTTC
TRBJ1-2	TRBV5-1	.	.	CASSLAPGVGGYTF	TGCGCCAGCAGCTTGGCTCCGGGGGTAGGGGGCTACACCTTC
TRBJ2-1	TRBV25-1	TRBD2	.	CASRRGTIYNEQFF	TGTGCCAGCCGCCGGGGGACTATTTACAATGAGCAGTTCTTC
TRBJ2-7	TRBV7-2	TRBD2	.	CASSLAVGLAGGPLEQYF	TGTGCCAGCAGCTTAGCGGTGGGACTAGCGGGAGGGCCGCTCGAGCAGTACTTC
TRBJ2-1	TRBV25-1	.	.	CASSEAGPRNEQFF	TGTGCCAGCAGTGAGGCGGGACCCAGGAATGAGCAGTTCTTC
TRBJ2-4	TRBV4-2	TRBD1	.	CASSLAGGSAKNIQYF	TGTGCCAGCAGCCTAGCAGGGGGTTCTGCCAAAAACATTCAGTACTTC
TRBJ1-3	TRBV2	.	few	CASSGESGTVSGNTIYF	TGTGCCAGCAGTGGAGAGTCGGGAACAGTCTCTGGAAACACCATATATTTT
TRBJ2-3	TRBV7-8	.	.	CASSPTRESTDTQYF	TGTGCCAGCAGCCCAACTAGAGAATCCACAGATACGCAGTATTTT
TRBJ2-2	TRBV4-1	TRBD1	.	CASSQIGTGNGELFF	TGCGCCAGCAGCCAGATCGGGACAGGGAACGGGGAGCTGTTTTTT
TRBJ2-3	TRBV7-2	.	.	CASRDSGNADTQYF	TGTGCCAGCAGGGACAGCGGGAACGCAGATACGCAGTATTTT
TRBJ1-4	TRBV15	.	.	CATSRDLAATNEKLFF	TGTGCCACCAGCAGAGATCTGGCGGCAACTAATGAAAAACTGTTTTTT
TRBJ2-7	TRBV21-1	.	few	CASSKLPPLAGGREQYF	TGTGCCAGCAGCAAACTCCCACCTCTAGCGGGAGGGCGCGAGCAGTACTTC
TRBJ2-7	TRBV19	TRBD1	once	CASSFGTGGYEQYF	TGTGCCAGTAGTTTCGGGACAGGGGGCTACGAGCAGTACTTC
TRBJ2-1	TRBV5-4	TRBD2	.	CASSASGRFYNEQFF	TGTGCCAGCAGCGCTAGCGGGAGATTTTACAATGAGCAGTTCTTC